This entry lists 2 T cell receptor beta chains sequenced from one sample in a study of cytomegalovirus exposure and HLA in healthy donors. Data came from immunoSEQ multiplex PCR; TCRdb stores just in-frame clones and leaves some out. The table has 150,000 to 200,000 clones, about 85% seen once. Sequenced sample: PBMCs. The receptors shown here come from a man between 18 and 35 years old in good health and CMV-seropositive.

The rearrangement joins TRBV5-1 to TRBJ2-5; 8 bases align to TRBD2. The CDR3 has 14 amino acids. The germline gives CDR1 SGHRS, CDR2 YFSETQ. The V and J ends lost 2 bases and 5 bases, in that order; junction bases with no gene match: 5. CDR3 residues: CASSFLAGSETQYF. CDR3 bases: TGCGCCAGCAGCTTCCTAGCGGGTTCTGAGACCCAGTACTTC.

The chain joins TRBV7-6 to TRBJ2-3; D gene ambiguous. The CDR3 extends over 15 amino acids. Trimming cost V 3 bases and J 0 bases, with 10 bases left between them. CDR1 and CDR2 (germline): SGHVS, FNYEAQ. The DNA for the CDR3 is TGTGCCAGCAGCTTGAGGCCGACTAGCACAGATACGCAGTATTTT. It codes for CASSLRPTSTDTQYF.